The text below deals with one TCR beta chain. The antigen remains unidentified. This entry belongs to a study of cytomegalovirus exposure and HLA in healthy donors. With V trimmed by 1 base and J by 6 bases, 11 bases remained unmatched. The germline V gene has CDR1 LNHNV and CDR2 YYDKDF (reference sequence). The length of the CDR3 is 17 residues. Whole-study findings and limits: Some highly shared sequence variants likely arose as a pipeline artifact. At a 0.05 false discovery rate, a later analysis found 16,951 TCR beta sequences to be associated with HLA alleles.

This PCR relied on a set of 60 Vbeta primers and 13 Jbeta primers. The assay was immunoSEQ multiplex PCR, and TCRdb's table has in-frame clones only and misses some. The sample lists about 160,000 clones; roughly two thirds were seen once. This chain connects TRBV15 to TRBJ2-2, with 7 bases aligning to TRBD1. This clonotype was obtained from a woman between 25 and 40 years old in good health and CMV-seronegative. Material: PBMCs. For the CDR3, the DNA is TGTGCCACCAGCAGAGTAATTGGACAGGTTCATGCCGGGGAGCTGTTTTTT. Amino acids: CATSRVIGQVHAGELFF.